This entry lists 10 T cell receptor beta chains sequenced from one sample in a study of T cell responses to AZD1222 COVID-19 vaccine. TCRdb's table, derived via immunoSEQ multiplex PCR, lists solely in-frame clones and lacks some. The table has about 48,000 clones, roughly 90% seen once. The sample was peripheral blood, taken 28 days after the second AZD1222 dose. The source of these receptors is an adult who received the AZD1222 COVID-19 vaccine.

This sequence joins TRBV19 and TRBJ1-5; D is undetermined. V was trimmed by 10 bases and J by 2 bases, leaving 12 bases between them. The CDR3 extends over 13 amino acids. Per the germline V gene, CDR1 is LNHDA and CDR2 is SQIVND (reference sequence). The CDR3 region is CATPRQGNQPQHF. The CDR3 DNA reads TGTGCCACCCCGAGGCAGGGCAATCAGCCCCAGCATTTT.

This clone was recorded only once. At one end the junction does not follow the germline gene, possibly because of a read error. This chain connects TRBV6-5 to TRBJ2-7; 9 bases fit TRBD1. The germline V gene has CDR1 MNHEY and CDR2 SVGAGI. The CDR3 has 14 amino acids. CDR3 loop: CAGSYGTGFSEQYF. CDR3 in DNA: TGTGCCGGCAGTTATGGGACAGGGTTTTCCGAGCAGTACTTC.

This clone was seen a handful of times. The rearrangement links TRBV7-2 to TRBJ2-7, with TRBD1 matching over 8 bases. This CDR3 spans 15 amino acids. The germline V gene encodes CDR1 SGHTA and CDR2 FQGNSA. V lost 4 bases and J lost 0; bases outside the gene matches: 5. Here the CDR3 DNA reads TGTGCCAGCAGCTACGACAGGGGAGTCTCCTACGAGCAGTACTTC. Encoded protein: CASSYDRGVSYEQYF. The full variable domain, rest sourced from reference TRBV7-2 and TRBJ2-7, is GAGVSQSPSNKVTEKGKDVELRCDPISGHTALYWYRQSLGQGLEFLIYFQGNSAPDKSGLPSDRFSAERTGGSVSTLTIQRTQQEDSAVYLCASSYDRGVSYEQYFGPGTRLTVT.

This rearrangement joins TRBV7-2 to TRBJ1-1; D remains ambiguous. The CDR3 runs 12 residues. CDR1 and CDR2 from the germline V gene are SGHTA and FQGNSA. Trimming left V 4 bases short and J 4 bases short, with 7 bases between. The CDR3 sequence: CASSWHFTEAFF. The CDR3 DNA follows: TGTGCCAGCAGCTGGCATTTCACTGAAGCTTTCTTT.

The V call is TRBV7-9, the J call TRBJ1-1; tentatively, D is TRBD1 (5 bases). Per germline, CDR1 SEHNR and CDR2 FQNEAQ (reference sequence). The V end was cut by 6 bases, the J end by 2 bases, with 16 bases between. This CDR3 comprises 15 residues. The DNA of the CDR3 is TGTGCCAGCAGTGGGACCGACTCTCTAAACACTGAAGCTTTCTTT. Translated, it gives CASSGTDSLNTEAFF.

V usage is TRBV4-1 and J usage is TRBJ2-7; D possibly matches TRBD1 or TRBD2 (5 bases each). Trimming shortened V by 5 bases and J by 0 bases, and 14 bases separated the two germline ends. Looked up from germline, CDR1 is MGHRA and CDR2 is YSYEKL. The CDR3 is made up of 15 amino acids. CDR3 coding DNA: TGCGCCAGCAGCTCAGGGAGCAGGAGCTCCTACGAGCAGTACTTC. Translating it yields CASSSGSRSSYEQYF.

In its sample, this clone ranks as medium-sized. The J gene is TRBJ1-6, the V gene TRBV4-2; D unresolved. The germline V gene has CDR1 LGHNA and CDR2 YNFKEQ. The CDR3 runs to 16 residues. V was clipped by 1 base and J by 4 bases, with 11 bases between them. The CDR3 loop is CASSQVTDGYNSPLHF. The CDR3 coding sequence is TGTGCCAGCAGCCAAGTCACAGACGGTTATAATTCACCCCTCCACTTT.

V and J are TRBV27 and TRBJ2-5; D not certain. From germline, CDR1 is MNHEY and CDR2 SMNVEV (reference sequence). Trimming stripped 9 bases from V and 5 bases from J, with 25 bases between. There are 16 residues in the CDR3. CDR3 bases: TGTGCCAGTTCTCCGTCAGTGGGTGATCCCACCGAGACCCAGTACTTC. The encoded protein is CASSPSVGDPTETQYF.

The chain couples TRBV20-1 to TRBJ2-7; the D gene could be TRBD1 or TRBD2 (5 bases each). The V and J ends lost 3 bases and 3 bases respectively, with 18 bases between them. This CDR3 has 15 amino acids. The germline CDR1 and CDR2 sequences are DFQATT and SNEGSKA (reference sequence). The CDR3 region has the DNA TGCAGTGCTAGTTCGGGGACCAGAAAATACTACGAGCAGTACTTC. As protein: CSASSGTRKYYEQYF.

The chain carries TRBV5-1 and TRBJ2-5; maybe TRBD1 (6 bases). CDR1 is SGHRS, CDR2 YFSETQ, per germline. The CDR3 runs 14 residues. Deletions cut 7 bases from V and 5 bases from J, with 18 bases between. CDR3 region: CASATGSERETQYF. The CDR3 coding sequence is TGCGCCAGCGCAACAGGGTCGGAAAGGGAGACCCAGTACTTC.